The rows below give T cell receptor beta chains drawn from one sample of a study of blood T cell repertoires in COVID-19. Here immunoSEQ multiplex PCR was the method, and the copy in TCRdb shows in-frame clones only, minus some. The repertoire consists of 200,000 to 250,000 clones, with approximately 84% occurring once and the leading ten covering less than 2.5%. Sequencing was done on a sample of peripheral blood. These TCRs come from a woman aged 55-75 years with acute or convalescent COVID-19. Both conserved end residues are part of each CDR3. The D gene is left open where the match is weak. Not every row has a clone size; where given, it reads once, few, many or a size class.

size	J	D	V	DNA	CDR3
NA	TRBJ2-3	NA	TRBV5-1	TGCGCCAGCAGCTTAAGGGGGACAGATACGCAGTATTTT	CASSLRGTDTQYF
NA	TRBJ1-4	NA	TRBV6-5	TGTGCCAGCAGCAGACAGGCAACTAATGAAAAACTGTTTTTT	CASSRQATNEKLFF
once	TRBJ1-6	NA	TRBV3-1/TRBV3-2	TGTGCCAGCAGCCAAGGGGGGGAGAACTATAATTCACCCCTCCACTTT	CASSQGGENYNSPLHF
NA	TRBJ2-1	NA	TRBV4-1	TGCGCCAGCAGCCCCGAGGGAGGTAATGAGCAGTTCTTC	CASSPEGGNEQFF
few	TRBJ2-5	NA	TRBV9	TGTGCCAGCAGCGTAGGGCGGCAAGAGACCCAGTACTTC	CASSVGRQETQYF
NA	TRBJ2-5	NA	TRBV7-2	TGTGCCAGCAGCTTCTCGAGTTTATTCCAAGAGACCCAGTACTTC	CASSFSSLFQETQYF
NA	TRBJ2-2	NA	TRBV18	TGTGCCAGCTCACCAAACACGAACACCGGGGAGCTGTTTTTT	CASSPNTNTGELFF
NA	TRBJ1-2	TRBD1	TRBV5-1	TGCGCCAGCAGCTGGGACAGGGTCGATGGCTACACCTTC	CASSWDRVDGYTF
few	TRBJ1-2	NA	TRBV2	TGTGCCAGCAGCGAAAGACAGGCTAACTATGGCTACACCTTC	CASSERQANYGYTF
NA	TRBJ1-4	NA	TRBV30	TGTGCCTCCCTCTCGGAGAATCCTAATGAAAAACTGTTTTTT	CASLSENPNEKLFF
NA	TRBJ1-6	NA	TRBV19	TGTGCCAGTAGTCAACAGGCAATTACCTCCTATAATTCACCCCTCCACTTT	CASSQQAITSYNSPLHF
NA	TRBJ1-2	NA	TRBV11-3	TGTGCCAGCAGCAAGGAGGGTAGATATGGCTACACCTTC	CASSKEGRYGYTF
NA	TRBJ2-2	TRBD2	TRBV9	TGTGCCAGCAGCGCTAGCGGGGGGAAGACCGGGGAGCTGTTTTTT	CASSASGGKTGELFF
few	TRBJ1-2	TRBD1	TRBV19	TGTGCCAGTAGTCGACAGGGGGACTATGGCTACACCTTC	CASSRQGDYGYTF
NA	TRBJ2-5	NA	TRBV20-1	TGCAGTGCTAGTAATTGGCGGAAAGAGACCCAGTACTTC	CSASNWRKETQYF
NA	TRBJ1-2	NA	TRBV28	TGTGCCAGCAGCTCACAGGGCCCCACCAACTATGGCTACACCTTC	CASSSQGPTNYGYTF
NA	TRBJ1-1	NA	TRBV5-1	TGCGCCAGCAGCCAGGGGCTAATTCACACTGAAGCTTTCTTT	CASSQGLIHTEAFF
few	TRBJ1-4	TRBD1	TRBV29-1	TGCAGCGTTTTGACAGGGGGTGAAAAACTGTTTTTT	CSVLTGGEKLFF
NA	TRBJ1-2	TRBD1	TRBV7-9	TGTGCCAGCAGCCCCTGGACAGGGGACCTATGGGGCTATGGCTACACCTTC	CASSPWTGDLWGYGYTF
NA	TRBJ2-3	NA	TRBV19	TGTGCCAGTAGTATGCAGGGAGATACGCAGTATTTT	CASSMQGDTQYF
NA	TRBJ2-1	NA	TRBV5-5	TGTGCCAGCAGCCTCGGACTTAACAATGAGCAGTTCTTC	CASSLGLNNEQFF
NA	TRBJ1-1	TRBD1	TRBV4-2	TGTGCCAGCACCCAGGGACAGGGGAAGACTGAAGCTTTCTTT	CASTQGQGKTEAFF
NA	TRBJ2-2	TRBD1	TRBV5-1	TGCGCCAGCAGCTTGGCGGCAGGGGGCTACACCGGGGAGCTGTTTTTT	CASSLAAGGYTGELFF